This TCR beta chain was found in a study of post-analysis software for immune sequencing data. Turning to the study itself: Both relapsing-remitting and secondary progressive multiple sclerosis featured among the disease courses, as did progressive-relapsing multiple sclerosis. Notes on the study in general: Same-batch samples co-clustered strongly by F measure.

Sequencing libraries made from TCR beta cDNA carried unique molecular identifiers. TCRdb passed the PCR reads through MiXCR, listing each CDR3 protein once. The data hold some 450,000 distinct CDR3 sequences, with roughly 45% observed a single time. With respect to this clonotype: Its target is not known.

This TCR derives from a girl aged 5 to 17 with multiple sclerosis. The sequencing input was blood.

In DNA form, the CDR3 reads TGTGCCAGCAGCCACCGGACTAGCGGGATAAACACAGATACGCAGTATTTT. Encoded protein: CASSHRTSGINTDTQYF. The V call is TRBV7-9, the J call TRBJ2-3, with TRBD2 matching 12 bases. The CDR3 covers 17 residues. The ends lost 5 bases at V and 2 bases at J; junction bases unmatched: 8. Germline CDR1 is SEHNR and CDR2 is FQNEAQ (reference sequence). Full variable domain (remainder filled in from reference TRBV7-9 and TRBJ2-3): DTGVSQNPRHKITKRGQNVTFRCDPISEHNRLYWYRQTLGQGPEFLTYFQNEAQLEKSRLLSDRFSAERPKGSFSTLEIQRTEQGDSAMYLCASSHRTSGINTDTQYFGPGTRLTVL.